A single sample gave rise to the 11 T cell receptor beta chains below, sequenced in a study of cytomegalovirus exposure and HLA in healthy donors. Some clones are missing from TCRdb's copy, which holds only in-frame ones; the method was immunoSEQ multiplex PCR. Among 150,000 to 200,000 clones listed, 86% were seen once. Sample: PBMCs. The receptors come from a woman in her late teens or twenties in good health and CMV-seronegative.

The chain couples TRBV5-1 to TRBJ1-2, with D possibly being TRBD1 (6 bases). V was shortened by 0 bases and J by 3 bases, with 12 bases between the two germline ends. The CDR3 covers 15 residues. CDR1 and CDR2 from the germline V gene are SGHRS and YFSETQ. This chain's CDR3 is CASSLGQGRYYGYTF. In DNA, the CDR3 is TGCGCCAGCAGCTTGGGGCAGGGGAGATACTATGGCTACACCTTC.

V usage is TRBV7-2 and J usage is TRBJ1-2, with D unclear. Trimming stripped 5 bases from V and 4 bases from J, with 20 bases between. This CDR3 has 16 residues. Germline-derived CDR1 and CDR2 are SGHTA and FQGNSA. The CDR3 sequence is CASSPGGGLPVYGYTF. The CDR3 nucleotides are TGTGCCAGCAGCCCAGGTGGCGGGTTGCCAGTCTATGGCTACACCTTC.

This sequence joins TRBV5-1 and TRBJ2-3; TRBD2 is a possible D gene (6 bases). Germline V gene sequence: CDR1 SGHRS, CDR2 YFSETQ. This CDR3 is 14 amino acids long. V lost 7 bases and J 4 bases, leaving 16 bases between the germline ends. The CDR3 sequence is CASRPAGTADTQYF. CDR3 nucleotide sequence: TGCGCCAGCCGTCCGGCGGGGACTGCAGATACGCAGTATTTT.

V is TRBV21-1 and J is TRBJ2-1; no DNA check was done on the table's D call, TRBD2. TRBV21-1 is annotated as a pseudogene. The CDR3 consists of 12 residues. The CDR3 DNA follows: TGTGCCAGCAGCAACTATCCGGATGAGCAGTTCTTC. It codes for CASSNYPDEQFF.

This sequence joins TRBV7-3 and TRBJ2-1; unclear D gene. The germline gives CDR1 SGHTA, CDR2 FQGTGA. V lost 0 bases and J lost 1, with 7 bases in between. This CDR3 contains 15 residues. The CDR3 nucleotides read TGTGCCAGCAGCTTAACAAGCTCGTCCTACAATGAGCAGTTCTTC. Encoded protein: CASSLTSSSYNEQFF. Based on the CDR3 plus reference TRBV7-3 and TRBJ2-1, the full variable domain is GAGVSQTPSNKVTEKGKYVELRCDPISGHTALYWYRQSLGQGPEFLIYFQGTGAADDSGLPNDRFFAVRPEGSVSTLKIQRTERGDSAVYLCASSLTSSSYNEQFFGPGTRLTVL.

The chain couples TRBV13 to TRBJ1-1; D gene uncertain. Germline V gene data show CDR1 as PRHDT and CDR2 as FYEKMQ (reference sequence). V was clipped by 1 base and J by 1 base, with 4 bases between them. The CDR3 has 13 amino acids. The CDR3 coding sequence is TGTGCCAGCAGCTTAGACAGGAACACTGAAGCTTTCTTT. It translates to CASSLDRNTEAFF.

The chain uses TRBV30 and TRBJ1-2; D might be TRBD1 (5 bases). Trimming shortened V by 7 bases and J by 4 bases, and 16 bases separated the two germline ends. Germline CDR1 is GTSNPN and CDR2 is SVGIG (reference sequence). This CDR3 comprises 13 residues. The CDR3 is CAFQTGGAYGYTF. CDR3 nucleotides: TGTGCCTTCCAAACCGGAGGGGCCTATGGCTACACCTTC.

The genes are TRBV5-1 and TRBJ2-3; 11 positions agree with TRBD1. Germline V lookup: CDR1 SGHRS, CDR2 YFSETQ. The CDR3 consists of 16 residues. V was clipped by 0 bases and J by 6 bases; unmatched bases: 6. CDR3 DNA sequence: TGCGCCAGCAGCTTGGCTAGGACAGGGGGCATGGATACGCAGTATTTT. Translated: CASSLARTGGMDTQYF. Full variable domain (rest looked up from reference TRBV5-1 and TRBJ2-3): KAGVTQTPRYLIKTRGQQVTLSCSPISGHRSVSWYQQTPGQGLQFLFEYFSETQRNKGNFPGRFSGRQFSNSRSEMNVSTLELGDSALYLCASSLARTGGMDTQYFGPGTRLTVL.

V is TRBV13 and J is TRBJ2-5, with D perhaps matching TRBD1 (6 bases). From germline, CDR1 is PRHDT and CDR2 FYEKMQ (reference sequence). V gave up 5 bases and J gave up 2 bases, with 15 bases separating them. The CDR3 consists of 15 residues. CDR3 nucleotide sequence: TGTGCCAGCAGCATCGGACAGAGAGGGCAAGAGACCCAGTACTTC. Amino acid sequence: CASSIGQRGQETQYF.

The chain employs TRBV30 and TRBJ1-6; 9 bases align to TRBD1. Germline CDR1 is GTSNPN and CDR2 is SVGIG (reference sequence). The CDR3 totals 17 residues. Trimming cost V 1 base and J 2 bases; bases outside gene matches: 6. Here the CDR3 reads CAWSAGQGNTYNSPLHF. The CDR3 DNA sequence: TGTGCCTGGAGTGCGGGACAGGGTAATACCTATAATTCACCCCTCCACTTT.

This clone showed up just a few times. The J gene is TRBJ1-4, the V gene TRBV19; no clear D gene. Germline V gene sequence: CDR1 LNHDA, CDR2 SQIVND (reference sequence). The CDR3 spans 13 residues. The ends were cut back, 5 bases at V and 7 bases at J, with 11 bases in the middle. CDR3 sequence (DNA): TGTGCCAGTAGTGTGGTCGGGGTTGAAAAACTGTTTTTT. Its protein product is CASSVVGVEKLFF.